Presented here are 24 T cell receptor beta chains from one specimen sequenced in a study of T cells in Graves' hyperthyroidism and ophthalmopathy (dated by TCRdb to the late 2010s). To prepare the library, multiplex PCR was applied. The sequencing machine was an Illumina HiSeq 2000. TCR beta CDR3 regions were amplified from RNA transcripts. The first round of RT-PCR for the TCR CDR3 was performed with the HTBI primer set and the Qiagen OneStep RT-PCR kit. TCRdb reanalyzed the raw reads on its own, using fastp at Q25 for trimming and MiXCR for clone calling, and kept in-frame beta chains. Identical CDR3 protein sequences are pooled into one entry, listed with their most common genes and DNA. Within this sample are fewer than 750,000 distinct CDR3 sequences, with roughly 15% of them counted one time only. The ten largest clones represent 4% to 5.5% of the sample. Material for sequencing was blood. Receptors originate from a woman in her thirties or forties with Graves' ophthalmopathy.

Only a few counts were recorded for this clonotype. The genes are TRBV9 and TRBJ2-5; TRBD2 agrees at 7 bases. V dropped 3 bases and J dropped 2; count of bases not matched to a gene: 4. Germline V gene sequence: CDR1 SGDLS, CDR2 YYNGEE. The CDR3 extends over 14 amino acids. The CDR3 nucleotides are TGTGCCAGCAGCGGGGGGGGTGTTCAAGAGACCCAGTACTTC. Translation gives CASSGGGVQETQYF. Full variable domain (outside the CDR3, taken from reference TRBV9 and TRBJ2-5): DSGVTQTPKHLITATGQRVTLRCSPRSGDLSVYWYQQSLDQGLQFLIQYYNGEERAKGNILERFSAQQFPDLHSELNLSSLELGDSALYFCASSGGGVQETQYFGPGTRLLVL.

This clonotype was recorded a few times. The rearrangement links TRBV3-1 to TRBJ2-7, with 7 bases lining up with TRBD1. From germline, CDR1 is LGHDT and CDR2 YNNKEL (reference sequence). The CDR3 has 15 amino acids. V trimming: 4 bases; J trimming: 7 bases; junction bases outside the gene matches: 13. The CDR3 reads CASSPRLRGQGEQYF. The CDR3 DNA follows: TGTGCCAGCAGCCCTCGACTGAGGGGGCAGGGGGAGCAGTACTTC.

CDR3 in DNA: TGTGCCAGTAGTTTTGACAGTCAGCCCCAGCATTTT. Translating it yields CASSFDSQPQHF. The chain carries TRBV19 and TRBJ1-5; weak D call: TRBD1 (5 bases). In germline, CDR1 is LNHDA, CDR2 SQIVND (reference sequence). V shed 5 bases and J shed 6 bases, with 8 bases lying between them. CDR3 size: 12 residues.

This chain links TRBV6-1 with TRBJ2-5; weak D call: TRBD2 (6 bases). Germline V gene sequence: CDR1 MNHNS, CDR2 SASEGT. V lost 8 bases to trimming and J lost 2 bases, with 21 bases between them. The CDR3 length is 16 residues. CDR3: CASSWKWRGRQETQYF. CDR3 coding DNA: TGTGCCAGCTCCTGGAAGTGGAGGGGAAGGCAAGAGACCCAGTACTTC.

The rearrangement uses TRBV11-3 and TRBJ1-1; a weak D match, TRBD1 (6 bases). V shed 6 bases and J shed 8 bases, with 19 bases lying between them. Germline V CDR1 and CDR2: SGHNT, YENEEA. CDR3 length: 14 residues. The CDR3 DNA is TGTGCCAGCAGACGAATAGACAGGCCGTCGGAAGCTTTCTTT. Protein product: CASRRIDRPSEAFF.

This clonotype has a count of ten or more. The chain employs TRBV5-6 and TRBJ2-7, with 13 bases identical to TRBD2. The CDR3 has 18 amino acids. The germline CDR1 and CDR2 sequences are SGHDT and YYEEEE. The V segment lost 3 bases and the J segment 2 bases; nucleotides outside the gene matches: 11. CDR3 nucleotides: TGTGCCAGCAGCTCCTTTTTAAACGGACTAGCGGGAGCCTACGAGCAGTACTTC. This codes for CASSSFLNGLAGAYEQYF. Full variable domain (missing parts from reference TRBV5-6 and TRBJ2-7): DAGVTQSPTHLIKTRGQQVTLRCSPKSGHDTVSWYQQALGQGPQFIFQYYEEEERQRGNFPDRFSGHQFPNYSSELNVNALLLGDSALYLCASSSFLNGLAGAYEQYFGPGTRLTVT.

The chain employs TRBV6-5 and TRBJ2-7; 9 bases align to TRBD2. The CDR3 extends over 16 amino acids. With 4 bases clipped from V and 0 bases from J, the junction kept 7 bases outside the gene matches. Per the germline V gene, CDR1 is MNHEY and CDR2 is SVGAGI. CDR3 region: CASSSLGLASSYEQYF. The CDR3 DNA follows: TGTGCCAGCAGTTCCCTAGGACTAGCGAGCTCCTACGAGCAGTACTTC.

The chain combines TRBV14 with TRBJ2-7, with D possibly matching TRBD2 (6 bases). The CDR3 is made up of 15 amino acids. The germline V gene has CDR1 SGHDN and CDR2 FVKESK. Trimming pared 1 base from V and 2 bases from J, leaving 12 bases between. For the CDR3, the DNA is TGTGCCAGCAGCCAAGTTGACGGACTAACCTACGAGCAGTACTTC. Translated: CASSQVDGLTYEQYF.

The V call is TRBV3-1, the J call TRBJ2-5, with D tentatively TRBD2 (5 bases). V was clipped by 0 bases and J by 3 bases, with 8 bases between them. The CDR3 is made up of 14 amino acids. From germline, CDR1 is LGHDT and CDR2 YNNKEL (reference sequence). The DNA of the CDR3 is TGTGCCAGCAGCCAAGAGACTATAGAAGAGACCCAGTACTTC. Translated: CASSQETIEETQYF.

The rearrangement links TRBV28 to TRBJ1-2; D gene unclear. The germline V gene has CDR1 MDHEN and CDR2 SYDVKM. The CDR3 consists of 14 residues. Trimming took 6 bases from V and 4 from J, leaving 15 bases between them. CDR3 protein: CASSSLVDLYGYTF. In DNA, the CDR3 is TGTGCCAGCAGCTCCTTGGTAGATCTCTATGGCTACACCTTC.

This clonotype has at least ten counts. V gene TRBV7-2 combines with J gene TRBJ2-5; D is perhaps TRBD1 (5 bases). The CDR3 is made up of 15 amino acids. The germline CDR1 and CDR2 sequences are SGHTA and FQGNSA. V was clipped by 2 bases and J by 4 bases, with 14 bases between them. The CDR3 region is CASSLQQALGETQYF. The CDR3 DNA sequence: TGTGCCAGCAGCTTACAACAGGCACTGGGAGAGACCCAGTACTTC.

In its sample, this clonotype was seen many times. This chain connects TRBV6-1 to TRBJ1-1; D is ambiguous. The CDR3 is 15 amino acids. Trimming took off 5 bases at V and 0 bases at J, with 13 bases between the two ends. In germline, CDR1 is MNHNS, CDR2 SASEGT. The CDR3 DNA is TGTGCCAGCAGTCCGGTGGGCGGAATGAACACTGAAGCTTTCTTT. This encodes CASSPVGGMNTEAFF.

This clonotype was picked up many times. The J gene is TRBJ2-7, the V gene TRBV15; D is uncertain. The CDR3 totals 13 residues. Germline loops: CDR1 LNHNV, CDR2 YYDKDF (reference sequence). V lost 5 bases to trimming and J lost 0 bases, with 8 bases between them. CDR3 protein: CATSPTPSYEQYF. As DNA, the CDR3 is TGTGCCACCAGCCCCACACCCTCCTACGAGCAGTACTTC.

This clonotype was recorded at least ten times. This chain joins TRBV20-1 and TRBJ1-1; D not resolved. The V gene's germline CDR1 is DFQATT and CDR2 SNEGSKA (reference sequence). The V and J ends lost 5 bases and 2 bases respectively, with 9 bases between them. The CDR3 runs to 12 residues. The CDR3 spells CSAFRLNTEAFF. CDR3 nucleotides: TGCAGTGCTTTCAGACTTAACACTGAAGCTTTCTTT.

This clonotype has at least ten counts. V and J are TRBV6-2 or TRBV6-3 and TRBJ1-1, with D hard to call. V lost 6 bases and J 3 bases, leaving 11 bases between the germline ends. CDR3 length: 13 amino acids. CDR1 and CDR2 (germline): MNHEY, SVGEGT. CDR3 DNA: TGTGCCAGCAGCGGGGTCCCACACACTGAAGCTTTCTTT. Its translation is CASSGVPHTEAFF.

Ten or more counts support this clonotype. This rearrangement joins TRBV6-1 to TRBJ2-7; 7 bases align to TRBD2. The CDR3 consists of 16 residues. V was pared by 4 bases and J by 1 base, with 10 bases of the junction left unmatched. Germline V gives CDR1 MNHNS, CDR2 SASEGT. The CDR3 loop is CASSVLRDYKSYEQYF. Written as DNA, the CDR3 is TGTGCCAGCAGTGTGCTTAGGGACTATAAATCCTACGAGCAGTACTTC.

The chain uses TRBV12-5 and TRBJ1-2; D perhaps matches TRBD1 (6 bases). The CDR3 loop spans 13 amino acids. Between the trimmed V and J ends, which lost 5 bases and 3 bases, there was a span of 10 bases. Germline assignment: CDR1 LGHNT and CDR2 FRNRAP. The chain's CDR3 is CASGRGAYYGYTF. CDR3 sequence (DNA): TGTGCTAGTGGTCGGGGGGCCTACTATGGCTACACCTTC. Using reference TRBV12-5 and TRBJ1-2 for the parts outside the CDR3, the full variable domain is DARVTQTPRHKVTEMGQEVTMRCQPILGHNTVFWYRQTMMQGLELLAYFRNRAPLDDSGMPKDRFSAEMPDATLATLKIQPSEPRDSAVYFCASGRGAYYGYTFGSGTRLTVV.

This clonotype was seen only a few times. The rearrangement links TRBV7-9 to TRBJ2-2; D is undetermined. Germline CDR1 SEHNR, CDR2 FQNEAQ (reference sequence). Deletions cut 5 bases from V and 8 bases from J, with 9 bases between. CDR3 size: 12 residues. CDR3 in DNA: TGTGCCAGCAGCCCCCGTCTTGGGGAGCTGTTTTTT. Amino acids: CASSPRLGELFF.

This clonotype was observed at least ten times. The chain uses TRBV29-1 and TRBJ2-7; tentatively, D is TRBD2 (7 bases). V was trimmed by 7 bases and J by 3 bases, leaving 19 bases between them. This CDR3 is 14 amino acids long. Germline values: CDR1 SQVTM, CDR2 ANQGSEA. CDR3 region: CSALEGGVSYEQYF. The CDR3 DNA follows: TGCAGCGCGCTGGAGGGGGGGGTAAGCTACGAGCAGTACTTC.

This clonotype appeared many times. The chain is built from TRBV28 and TRBJ2-7; D ambiguous. The CDR3 length is 12 residues. The ends were cut back, 2 bases at V and 6 bases at J, with 8 bases in the middle. The germline CDR1 and CDR2 sequences are MDHEN and SYDVKM. The CDR3 DNA reads as TGTGCCAGCAGTTTACCTAGGCTCGAGCAGTACTTC. The encoded protein is CASSLPRLEQYF.

This clonotype was observed many times. This chain uses TRBV28 with TRBJ2-5; D uncertain. V was trimmed by 4 bases and J by 0 bases, leaving 6 bases between them. From germline, CDR1 is MDHEN and CDR2 SYDVKM. The CDR3 is 13 amino acids. The CDR3 DNA follows: TGTGCCAGCAGTTCACGGGACCAAGAGACCCAGTACTTC. Translated, it gives CASSSRDQETQYF.

This clonotype was observed many times. The chain combines TRBV6-5 with TRBJ2-7; weak D call: TRBD2 (6 bases). The CDR3 spans 14 residues. From germline, CDR1 is MNHEY and CDR2 SVGAGI. V lost 2 bases and J 0 bases, leaving 8 bases between the germline ends. CDR3 DNA sequence: TGTGCCAGCAGTTACCAGCGGGCCTCCTACGAGCAGTACTTC. This codes for CASSYQRASYEQYF.

The chain combines TRBV6-1 with TRBJ2-5, with D possibly being TRBD2 (6 bases). The CDR3 covers 16 residues. CDR1 is MNHNS, CDR2 SASEGT, per germline. Between the trimmed V and J ends, which lost 5 bases and 5 bases, there was a span of 21 bases. The CDR3 sequence is CASSKPGLGNGETQYF. DNA for the CDR3: TGTGCCAGCAGTAAGCCGGGACTGGGGAACGGGGAGACCCAGTACTTC.

This clonotype was picked up many times. V is TRBV12-3 or TRBV12-4 and J is TRBJ2-7, with D possibly matching TRBD1 (5 bases). V shed 3 bases and J shed 6 bases, with 15 bases lying between them. The CDR3 consists of 14 residues. The chain's CDR3 is CASSLLQVRSEQYF. CDR3 nucleotides: TGTGCCAGCAGTTTGCTACAGGTTCGGTCCGAGCAGTACTTC.